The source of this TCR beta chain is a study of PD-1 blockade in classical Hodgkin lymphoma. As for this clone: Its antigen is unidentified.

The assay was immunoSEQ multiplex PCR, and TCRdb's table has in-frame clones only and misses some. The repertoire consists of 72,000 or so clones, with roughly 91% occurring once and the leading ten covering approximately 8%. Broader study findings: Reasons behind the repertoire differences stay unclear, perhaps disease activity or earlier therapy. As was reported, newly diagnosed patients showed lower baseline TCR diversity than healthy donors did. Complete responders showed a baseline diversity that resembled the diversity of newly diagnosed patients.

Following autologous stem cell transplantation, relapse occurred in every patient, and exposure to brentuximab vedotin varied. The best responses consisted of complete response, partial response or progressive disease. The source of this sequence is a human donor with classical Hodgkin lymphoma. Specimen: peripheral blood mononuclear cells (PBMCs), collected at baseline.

DNA for the CDR3: TGTGCCAGTAGTATAGTTCCAGCTGGGGCCAACGTCCTGACTTTC. Protein sequence: CASSIVPAGANVLTF. The rearrangement links TRBV19 to TRBJ2-6; unclear D gene. CDR1 is LNHDA, CDR2 SQIVND, per germline (reference sequence). The CDR3 has 15 amino acids. V lost 1 base and J lost 2, with 6 bases in between.